The 21 T cell receptor beta chains presented below share a single source sample, sequenced in a study of blood T cell repertoires in COVID-19. This table comes from immunoSEQ multiplex PCR, and its TCRdb copy is limited to in-frame clones, with some not included. Among 50,000 to 75,000 clones listed, approximately 79% were seen once. The sequencing input was peripheral blood. These receptors came from a man aged 60 to 69 with acute or convalescent COVID-19.

The chain recombines TRBV9 with TRBJ2-5; 11 positions agree with TRBD2. CDR1 and CDR2 (germline): SGDLS, YYNGEE. V was pared by 0 bases and J by 4 bases, with 11 bases of the junction left unmatched. The length of the CDR3 is 18 residues. The CDR3 nucleotides read TGTGCCAGCAGCGTAGATCTGGGGGGGACTAGCGGAAGAGAGACCCAGTACTTC. This sequence encodes CASSVDLGGTSGRETQYF.

The chain has TRBV5-4 and TRBJ2-3; 7 nucleotides align to TRBD1. CDR3 length: 14 amino acids. The V gene's germline CDR1 is SGHNT and CDR2 YYREEE (reference sequence). V lost 4 bases, J lost 0 bases, and 2 bases stayed unmatched. Here the CDR3 reads CASSRDRSTDTQYF. The CDR3 nucleotides are TGTGCCAGCAGCCGGGACAGAAGCACAGATACGCAGTATTTT.

For the CDR3, the DNA is TGTGCCAGCAGCTTAGGGGTACGGGCGGGCCTGAACACCGGGGAGCTGTTTTTT. This sequence encodes CASSLGVRAGLNTGELFF. The rearrangement joins TRBV7-6 to TRBJ2-2; D might be TRBD2 (5 bases). The CDR3 has 18 amino acids. The germline CDR1 and CDR2 sequences are SGHVS and FNYEAQ. The germline V and J ends were trimmed by 1 base and 1 base, with 16 bases remaining between them.

J is TRBJ1-1 and V is TRBV27; no clear D gene. The V gene lost 4 bases and the J gene lost 1 base, with 19 bases spanning the gap. The CDR3 spans 17 residues. Germline values: CDR1 MNHEY, CDR2 SMNVEV (reference sequence). The DNA of the CDR3 is TGTGCCAGCAGTTGGCGGGTTATACAGCGACCGAACACTGAAGCTTTCTTT. Translation: CASSWRVIQRPNTEAFF.

The genes are TRBV10-2 and TRBJ1-5, with a tentative D call TRBD1 (6 bases). The CDR3 length is 14 residues. The germline V gene has CDR1 WSHSY and CDR2 SAAADI. V lost 5 bases and J 7 bases, leaving 15 bases between the germline ends. The CDR3 coding sequence is TGCGCCAGCAGTCCGGGACAATCGCGGCAGCCCCAGCATTTT. This sequence encodes CASSPGQSRQPQHF.

The rearrangement links TRBV28 to TRBJ2-3; a possible D gene is TRBD1 (6 bases). V lost 2 bases and J lost 2, with 8 bases in between. Germline values: CDR1 MDHEN, CDR2 SYDVKM. The length of the CDR3 is 14 residues. CDR3 bases: TGTGCCAGCAGTTTAACAGGGTCCACAGATACGCAGTATTTT. Its translation: CASSLTGSTDTQYF.

The V gene is TRBV27, the J gene TRBJ1-1, with a possible D match to TRBD1 (6 bases). The germline V and J ends were trimmed by 8 bases and 11 bases, with 21 bases remaining between them. This CDR3 has 13 residues. Germline assignment: CDR1 MNHEY and CDR2 SMNVEV (reference sequence). The CDR3, as DNA: TGTGCCAGCGGAGACCCGAACAGGGACGCGGCTTTCTTT. Its translation: CASGDPNRDAAFF.

This sequence joins TRBV2 and TRBJ1-5; D ambiguous. The CDR3 has 13 amino acids. The V end was cut by 2 bases, the J end by 6 bases, with 8 bases between. The germline V gene has CDR1 SNHLY and CDR2 FYNNEI. DNA for the CDR3: TGTGCCAGCAGTGAATTACTTTTTCAGCCCCAGCATTTT. Translation: CASSELLFQPQHF.

In its sample, this clone was seen once. The chain carries TRBV5-6 and TRBJ1-5; D is unresolved. Germline assignment: CDR1 SGHDT and CDR2 YYEEEE. V lost 3 bases, J lost 0 bases, and 13 bases lay in between. This CDR3 spans 16 amino acids. DNA of the CDR3: TGTGCCAGCAGCTCCTCAGTTCTTTTTAGCAATCAGCCCCAGCATTTT. It codes for CASSSSVLFSNQPQHF.

This sequence joins TRBV30 and TRBJ1-4; D is perhaps TRBD1 (5 bases). Trimming stripped 0 bases from V and 8 bases from J, with 10 bases between. CDR3 length: 13 amino acids. CDR1 and CDR2 from the germline V gene are GTSNPN and SVGIG (reference sequence). The CDR3 is CAWSVGALEKLFF. The CDR3 DNA reads as TGTGCCTGGAGTGTTGGGGCTCTAGAAAAACTGTTTTTT.

A single count supports this clone. The rearrangement uses TRBV2 and TRBJ1-5; D gene ambiguous. Trimming stripped 6 bases from V and 8 bases from J, with 14 bases between. CDR3 length: 13 amino acids. Germline assignment: CDR1 SNHLY and CDR2 FYNNEI. In nucleotides, the CDR3 is TGTGCCAGCAGCCCCTCGGTCTTCGAGCCCCAGCATTTT. It codes for CASSPSVFEPQHF.

The chain has TRBV4-1 and TRBJ1-1; 8 bases are a match to TRBD1. V shed 4 bases and J 1 base; nucleotides not matched to a gene: 2. Germline V lookup: CDR1 MGHRA, CDR2 YSYEKL. There are 14 residues in the CDR3. In nucleotides, the CDR3 is TGCGCCAGCAGCCCGGGACAGGCGAACACTGAAGCTTTCTTT. As protein: CASSPGQANTEAFF.

The chain has TRBV28 and TRBJ1-5, with TRBD1 identical over 7 bases. The CDR3 loop spans 14 amino acids. CDR1 and CDR2 (germline): MDHEN, SYDVKM. Germline trimming cut 4 bases from V and 4 bases from J; bases unmatched to any gene: 4. CDR3 region: CASSSTQGNQPQHF. In DNA, the CDR3 is TGTGCCAGCAGTTCCACACAGGGGAATCAGCCCCAGCATTTT.

This chain uses TRBV7-3 with TRBJ2-1; 7 bases map to TRBD2. Germline values: CDR1 SGHTA, CDR2 FQGTGA. The CDR3 totals 16 residues. The J segment lost 3 bases and the V segment lost 5 bases, leaving 10 bases of the junction unmatched. Here the CDR3 reads CASSLDSSGLYNEQFF. In DNA form, the CDR3 reads TGTGCCAGCAGCCTGGATTCTAGCGGACTCTACAATGAGCAGTTCTTC.

The genes are TRBV9 and TRBJ2-2, with 13 bases identical to TRBD2. The V segment lost 4 bases and the J segment 7 bases; nucleotides outside the gene matches: 7. The CDR3 contains 16 residues. Germline V lookup: CDR1 SGDLS, CDR2 YYNGEE. The CDR3 region is CASSPRTSGRHGELFF. The CDR3 DNA reads TGTGCCAGCAGCCCACGGACTAGCGGGAGACACGGGGAGCTGTTTTTT.

The V gene is TRBV5-1, the J gene TRBJ2-7; no definite D call. The germline V gene encodes CDR1 SGHRS and CDR2 YFSETQ. The CDR3 is 13 amino acids. V dropped 6 bases and J dropped 0 bases, with 10 bases sitting between them. The DNA of the CDR3 is TGCGCCAGCAAGCAAGCTCTCTCCTACGAGCAGTACTTC. It specifies CASKQALSYEQYF.

The chain recombines TRBV15 with TRBJ1-4, with D uncertain. The length of the CDR3 is 13 residues. V gave up 0 bases and J gave up 8 bases, with 7 bases separating them. Germline CDR1 LNHNV, CDR2 YYDKDF (reference sequence). CDR3 protein: CATSRDRTEKLFF. The CDR3 DNA reads TGTGCCACCAGCAGAGATAGAACCGAAAAACTGTTTTTT.

The V gene is TRBV3-1 (or the pseudogene TRBV3-2), the J gene TRBJ2-5; TRBD2 matches at 7 bases. The germline V gene has CDR1 LGHDT and CDR2 YNNKEL (reference sequence). The CDR3 is 16 amino acids. V gave up 0 bases and J gave up 2 bases; unmatched junction bases: 6. The CDR3 loop reads CASSQERETIQETQYF. The CDR3 bases are TGTGCCAGCAGCCAAGAGCGGGAGACCATTCAAGAGACCCAGTACTTC.

The genes are TRBV5-7 and TRBJ2-7, with D possibly being TRBD1 (5 bases). TRBV5-7 is known as an ORF, though its function is uncertain. Deletions cut 1 base from V and 7 bases from J, with 9 bases between. This CDR3 has 12 residues. CDR3 in amino acids: CASSLFRVEQYF. CDR3 sequence (DNA): TGTGCCAGCAGCTTGTTCAGGGTAGAGCAGTACTTC.

For the CDR3, the DNA is TGTGCCAGCAGTTTACGTCCGAACACTGAAGCTTTCTTT. This gives the protein CASSLRPNTEAFF. The chain employs TRBV12-3 or TRBV12-4 and TRBJ1-1; the D is unclear. V lost 2 bases to trimming and J lost 1 base, with 5 bases between them. This CDR3 comprises 13 residues.

The V gene is TRBV7-3, the J gene TRBJ2-3, with no clear D. Germline CDR1 is SGHTA and CDR2 is FQGTGA. The CDR3 extends over 14 amino acids. V was trimmed by 5 bases and J by 1 base, leaving 10 bases between them. CDR3 protein: CASSLLSGTDTQYF. The CDR3 DNA follows: TGTGCCAGCAGCCTTCTATCGGGCACAGATACGCAGTATTTT.